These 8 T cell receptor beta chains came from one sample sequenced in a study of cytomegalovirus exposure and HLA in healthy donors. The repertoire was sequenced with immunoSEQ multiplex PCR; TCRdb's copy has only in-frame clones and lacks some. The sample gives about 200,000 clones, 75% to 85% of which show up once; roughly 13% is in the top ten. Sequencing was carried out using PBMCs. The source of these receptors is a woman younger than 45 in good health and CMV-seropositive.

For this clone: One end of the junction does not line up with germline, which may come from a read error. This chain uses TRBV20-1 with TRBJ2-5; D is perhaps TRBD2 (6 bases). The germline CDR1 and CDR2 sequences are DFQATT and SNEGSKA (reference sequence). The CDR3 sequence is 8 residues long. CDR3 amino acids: CSATPGDF. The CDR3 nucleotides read TGCAGTGCTACCCCGGGGGACTTC.

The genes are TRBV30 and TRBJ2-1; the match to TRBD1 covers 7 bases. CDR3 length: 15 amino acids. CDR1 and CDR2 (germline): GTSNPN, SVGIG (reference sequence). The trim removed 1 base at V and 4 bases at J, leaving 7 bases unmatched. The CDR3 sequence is CAWSARGRVYNEQFF. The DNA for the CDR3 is TGTGCCTGGAGTGCGAGGGGGCGGGTATACAATGAGCAGTTCTTC.

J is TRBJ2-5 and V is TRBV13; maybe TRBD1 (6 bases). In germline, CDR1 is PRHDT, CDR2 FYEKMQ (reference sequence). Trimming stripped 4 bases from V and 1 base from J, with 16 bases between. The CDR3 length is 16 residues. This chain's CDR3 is CASSSTTLTGQETQYF. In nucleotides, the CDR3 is TGTGCCAGCAGCTCCACGACCCTGACAGGCCAAGAGACCCAGTACTTC.

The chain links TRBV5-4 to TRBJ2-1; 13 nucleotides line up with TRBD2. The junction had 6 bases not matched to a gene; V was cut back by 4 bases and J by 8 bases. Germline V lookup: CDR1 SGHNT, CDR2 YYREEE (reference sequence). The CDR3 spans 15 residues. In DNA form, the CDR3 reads TGTGCCAGCAGCACCGGGACTAGCGGGGAAGATGAGCAGTTCTTC. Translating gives CASSTGTSGEDEQFF.

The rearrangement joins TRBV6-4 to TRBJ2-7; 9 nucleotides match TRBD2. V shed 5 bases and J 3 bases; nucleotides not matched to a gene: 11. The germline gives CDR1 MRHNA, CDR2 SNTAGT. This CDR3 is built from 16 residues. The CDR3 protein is CASSCGSGSPSYEQYF. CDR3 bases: TGTGCCAGCAGTTGTGGTAGCGGGAGCCCCAGCTACGAGCAGTACTTC.

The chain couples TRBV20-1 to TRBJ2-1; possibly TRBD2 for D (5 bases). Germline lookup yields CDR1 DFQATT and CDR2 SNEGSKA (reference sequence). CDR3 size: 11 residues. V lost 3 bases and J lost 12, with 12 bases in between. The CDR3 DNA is TGCAGTGCTAGGGACTCGACGGGGCAGTTCTTC. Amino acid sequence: CSARDSTGQFF.

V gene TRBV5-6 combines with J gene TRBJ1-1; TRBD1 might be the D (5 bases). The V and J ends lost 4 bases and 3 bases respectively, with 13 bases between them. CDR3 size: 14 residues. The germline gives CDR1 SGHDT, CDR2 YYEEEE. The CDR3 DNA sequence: TGTGCCAGCAGCCTCATGGCGGGGGACACTGAAGCTTTCTTT. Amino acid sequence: CASSLMAGDTEAFF.

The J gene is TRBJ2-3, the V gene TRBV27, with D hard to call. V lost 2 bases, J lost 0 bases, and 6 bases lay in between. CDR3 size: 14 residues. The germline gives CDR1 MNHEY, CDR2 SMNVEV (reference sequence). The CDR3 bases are TGTGCCAGCAGTTTAATCGGGAGCACAGATACGCAGTATTTT. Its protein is CASSLIGSTDTQYF.